This T cell receptor beta chain emerged from a study of Graves' ophthalmopathy and Graves' hyperthyroidism. Regarding this clonotype: A much larger clone differs by one base, so this may be a read error.

CDR1 is SGDLS, CDR2 YYNGEE, per germline. CDR3 length equals 18 residues. Amplified material comprised TCR beta CDR3 regions derived from RNA transcripts. First-round RT-PCR employed HTBI primers, with a second-round multiplex PCR after it. TCRdb ran MiXCR on the multiplex PCR reads and lists one entry per CDR3 protein. The sample holds 900,000 to 1,200,000 distinct CDR3 sequences; about 35% are singletons and the top ten take roughly 11%. This clonotype originated in an adult man with Graves' hyperthyroidism. V and J are TRBV9 and TRBJ1-3; possible D gene TRBD1, 5 bases. The sequenced sample consisted of peripheral blood or thyroid tissue (not recorded which). The DNA of the CDR3 is TGTGCCAGCAGCGACACAATAGGGACGCATAGCTCTGGAAGCACCATATATTTT. Translating it yields CASSDTIGTHSSGSTIYF.